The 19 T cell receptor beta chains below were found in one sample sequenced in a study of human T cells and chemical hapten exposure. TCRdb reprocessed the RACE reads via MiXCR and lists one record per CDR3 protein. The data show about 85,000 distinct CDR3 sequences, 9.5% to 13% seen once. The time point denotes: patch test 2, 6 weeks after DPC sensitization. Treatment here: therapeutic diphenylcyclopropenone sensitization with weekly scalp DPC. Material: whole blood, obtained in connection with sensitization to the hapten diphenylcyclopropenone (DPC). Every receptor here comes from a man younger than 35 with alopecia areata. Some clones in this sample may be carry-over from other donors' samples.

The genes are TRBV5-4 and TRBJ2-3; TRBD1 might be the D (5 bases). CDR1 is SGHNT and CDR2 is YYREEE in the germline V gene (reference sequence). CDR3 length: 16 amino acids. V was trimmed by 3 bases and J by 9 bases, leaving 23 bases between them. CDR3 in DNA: TGTGCCAGCAGCTCACCGCGACAGCTACTTAGGCGAACGCAGTATTTT. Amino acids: CASSSPRQLLRRTQYF.

Here the CDR3 DNA reads TGTGCCAGCTCCCACTCTTACGAGCAGTACTTC. The encoded protein is CASSHSYEQYF. The chain has TRBV21-1 and TRBJ2-7. TRBV21-1 is labeled a pseudogene. CDR3 length: 11 residues.

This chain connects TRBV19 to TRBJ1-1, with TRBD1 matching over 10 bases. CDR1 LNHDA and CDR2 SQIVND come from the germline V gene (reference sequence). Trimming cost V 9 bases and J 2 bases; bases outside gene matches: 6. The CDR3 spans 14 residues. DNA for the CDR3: TGTGCCAGCCGGGACAGGGGATTTAACACTGAAGCTTTCTTT. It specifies CASRDRGFNTEAFF. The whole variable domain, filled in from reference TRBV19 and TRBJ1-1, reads DGGITQSPKYLFRKEGQNVTLSCEQNLNHDAMYWYRQDPGQGLRLIYYSQIVNDFQKGDIAEGYSVSREKKESFPLTVTSAQKNPTAFYLCASRDRGFNTEAFFGQGTRLTVV.

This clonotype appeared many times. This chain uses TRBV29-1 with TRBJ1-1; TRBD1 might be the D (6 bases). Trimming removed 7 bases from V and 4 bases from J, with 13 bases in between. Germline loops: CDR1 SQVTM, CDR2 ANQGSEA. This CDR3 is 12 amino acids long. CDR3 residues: CSAWTEATEAFF. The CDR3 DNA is TGCAGCGCTTGGACAGAGGCCACTGAAGCTTTCTTT.

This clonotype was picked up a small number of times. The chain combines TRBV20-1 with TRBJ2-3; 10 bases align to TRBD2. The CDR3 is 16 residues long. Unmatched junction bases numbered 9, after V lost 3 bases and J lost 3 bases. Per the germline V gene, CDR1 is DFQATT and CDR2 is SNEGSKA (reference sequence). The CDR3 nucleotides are TGCAGTGCTAGCGGGCTAGCGGGAGAGGGGACAGATACGCAGTATTTT. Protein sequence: CSASGLAGEGTDTQYF.

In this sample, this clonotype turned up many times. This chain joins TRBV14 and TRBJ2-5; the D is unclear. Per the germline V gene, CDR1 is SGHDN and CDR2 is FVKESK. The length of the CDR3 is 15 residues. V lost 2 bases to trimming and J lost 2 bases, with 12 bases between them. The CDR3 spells CASSQYLGLQETQYF. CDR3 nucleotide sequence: TGTGCCAGCAGCCAATACCTGGGGTTACAAGAGACCCAGTACTTC. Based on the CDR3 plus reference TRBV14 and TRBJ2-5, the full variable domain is EAGVTQFPSHSVIEKGQTVTLRCDPISGHDNLYWYRRVMGKEIKFLLHFVKESKQDESGMPNNRFLAERTGGTYSTLKVQPAELEDSGVYFCASSQYLGLQETQYFGPGTRLLVL.

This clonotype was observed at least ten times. CDR3 residues: CASSPHRGVGELFF. The CDR3 DNA reads TGTGCCAGCAGCCCCCACAGGGGAGTCGGGGAGCTGTTTTTT. V usage is TRBV7-3 and J usage is TRBJ2-2, with 7 bases matching TRBD1. The germline CDR1 and CDR2 sequences are SGHTA and FQGTGA. CDR3 length: 14 residues. The V segment lost 5 bases and the J segment 7 bases; nucleotides outside the gene matches: 7. The variable domain in full, with the rest retrieved from reference TRBV7-3 and TRBJ2-2, is GAGVSQTPSNKVTEKGKYVELRCDPISGHTALYWYRQSLGQGPEFLIYFQGTGAADDSGLPNDRFFAVRPEGSVSTLKIQRTERGDSAVYLCASSPHRGVGELFFGEGSRLTVL.

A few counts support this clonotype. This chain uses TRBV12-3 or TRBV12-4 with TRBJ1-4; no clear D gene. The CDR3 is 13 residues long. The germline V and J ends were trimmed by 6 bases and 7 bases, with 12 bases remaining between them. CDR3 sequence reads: CASSPGRGEKLFF. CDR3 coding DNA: TGTGCCAGCAGCCCCGGGCGCGGTGAAAAACTGTTTTTT.

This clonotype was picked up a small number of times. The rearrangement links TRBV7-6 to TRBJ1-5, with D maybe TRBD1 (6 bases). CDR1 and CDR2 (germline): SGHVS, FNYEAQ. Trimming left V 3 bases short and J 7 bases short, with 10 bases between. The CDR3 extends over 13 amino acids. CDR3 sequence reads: CASSFARGQPQHF. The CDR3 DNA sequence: TGTGCCAGCAGCTTCGCCAGGGGACAGCCCCAGCATTTT.

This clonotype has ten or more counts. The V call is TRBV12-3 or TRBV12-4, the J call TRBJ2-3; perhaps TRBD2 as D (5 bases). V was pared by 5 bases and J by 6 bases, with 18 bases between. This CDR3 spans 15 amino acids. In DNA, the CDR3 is TGTGCCAGCAGTGACGGAGTAGGAGGATTGGATACGCAGTATTTT. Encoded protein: CASSDGVGGLDTQYF.

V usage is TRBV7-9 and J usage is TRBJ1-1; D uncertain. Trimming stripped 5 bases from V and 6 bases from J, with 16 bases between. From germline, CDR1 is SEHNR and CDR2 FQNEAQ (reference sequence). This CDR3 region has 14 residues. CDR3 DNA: TGTGCCAGCAGCCCTTCCTGGCGTGGCGCTGAAGCTTTCTTT. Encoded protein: CASSPSWRGAEAFF.

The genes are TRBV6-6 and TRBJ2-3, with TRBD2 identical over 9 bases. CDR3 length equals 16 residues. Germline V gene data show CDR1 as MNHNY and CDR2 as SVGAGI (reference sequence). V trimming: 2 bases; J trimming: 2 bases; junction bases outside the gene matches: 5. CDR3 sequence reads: CASSYGLAGNTDTQYF. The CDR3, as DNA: TGTGCCAGCAGTTACGGCCTAGCGGGGAACACAGATACGCAGTATTTT.

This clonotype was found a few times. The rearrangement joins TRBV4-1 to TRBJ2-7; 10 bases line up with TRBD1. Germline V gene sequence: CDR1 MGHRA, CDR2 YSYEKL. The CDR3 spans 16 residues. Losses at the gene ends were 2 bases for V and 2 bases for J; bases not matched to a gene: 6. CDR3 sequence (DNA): TGCGCCAGCAGCCAATTTACCGGGACAGGGGCCTACGAGCAGTACTTC. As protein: CASSQFTGTGAYEQYF.

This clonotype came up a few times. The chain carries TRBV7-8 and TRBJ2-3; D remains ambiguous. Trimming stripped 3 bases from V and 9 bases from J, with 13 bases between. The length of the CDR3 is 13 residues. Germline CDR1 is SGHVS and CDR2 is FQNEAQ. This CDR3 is CASSLISIGTQYF. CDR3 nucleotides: TGTGCCAGCAGCTTGATCTCGATTGGGACGCAGTATTTT.

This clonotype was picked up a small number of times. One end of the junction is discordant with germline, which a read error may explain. CDR3 residues: CASSPGLGSGFDF. The DNA of the CDR3 is TGTGCCAGCAGTCCCGGGCTGGGGTCGGGGTTCGACTTC. The chain employs TRBV12-3 or TRBV12-4 and TRBJ2-5; the D gene is possibly TRBD2 (5 bases). CDR3 length equals 13 residues.

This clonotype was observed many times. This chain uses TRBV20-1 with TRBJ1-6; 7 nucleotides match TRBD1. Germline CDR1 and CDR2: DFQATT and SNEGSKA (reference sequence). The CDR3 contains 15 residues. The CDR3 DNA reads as TGCAGCTCCACGAGGGGGGGACAGATCGGTTCACCCCTCCACTTT. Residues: CSSTRGGQIGSPLHF.

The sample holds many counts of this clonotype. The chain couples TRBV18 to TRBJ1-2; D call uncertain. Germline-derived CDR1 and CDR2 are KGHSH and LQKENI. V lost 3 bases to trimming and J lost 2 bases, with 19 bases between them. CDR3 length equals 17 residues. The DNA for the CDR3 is TGTGCCAGCTCACCTACCAGGAACCCCACCTCGAACTATGGCTACACCTTC. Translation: CASSPTRNPTSNYGYTF.

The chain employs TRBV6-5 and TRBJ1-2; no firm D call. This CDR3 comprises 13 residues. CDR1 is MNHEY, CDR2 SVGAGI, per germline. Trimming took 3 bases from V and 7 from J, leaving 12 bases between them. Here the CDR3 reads CASSYEKSGGYTF. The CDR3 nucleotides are TGTGCCAGCAGTTATGAAAAAAGCGGTGGCTACACCTTC.

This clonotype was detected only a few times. In DNA form, the CDR3 reads TGTGCCAGCAGCCGGGGGCGTACCTACAATGAGCAGTTCTTC. It yields the protein CASSRGRTYNEQFF. The chain couples TRBV7-2 to TRBJ2-1, with D perhaps given as TRBD1 or TRBD2 (6 bases each). The CDR3 totals 14 residues. Between the trimmed V and J ends, which lost 5 bases and 2 bases, there was a span of 10 bases. CDR1 and CDR2 from the germline V gene are SGHTA and FQGNSA.